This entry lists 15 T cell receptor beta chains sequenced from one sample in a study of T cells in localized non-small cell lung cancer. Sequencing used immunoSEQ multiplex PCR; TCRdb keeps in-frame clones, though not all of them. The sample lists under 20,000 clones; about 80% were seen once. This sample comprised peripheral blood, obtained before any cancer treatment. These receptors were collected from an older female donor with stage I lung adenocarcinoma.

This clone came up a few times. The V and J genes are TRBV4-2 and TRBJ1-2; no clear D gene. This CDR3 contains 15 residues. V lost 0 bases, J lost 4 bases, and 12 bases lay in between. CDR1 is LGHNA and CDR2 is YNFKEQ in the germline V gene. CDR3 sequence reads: CASSQDPGAIYGYTF. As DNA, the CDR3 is TGTGCCAGCAGCCAAGATCCAGGAGCCATCTATGGCTACACCTTC.

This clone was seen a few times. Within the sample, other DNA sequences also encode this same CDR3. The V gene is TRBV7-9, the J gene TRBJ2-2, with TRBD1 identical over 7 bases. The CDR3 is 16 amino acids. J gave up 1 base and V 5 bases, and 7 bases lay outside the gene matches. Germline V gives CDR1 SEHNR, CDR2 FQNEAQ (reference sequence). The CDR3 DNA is TGTGCCAGCAGCCGGCCCAGGACAGGGAACACCGGGGAGCTGTTTTTT. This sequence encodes CASSRPRTGNTGELFF.

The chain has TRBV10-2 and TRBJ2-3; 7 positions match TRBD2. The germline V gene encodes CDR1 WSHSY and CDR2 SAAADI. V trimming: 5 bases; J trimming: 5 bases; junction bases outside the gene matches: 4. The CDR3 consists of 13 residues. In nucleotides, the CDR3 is TGCGCCAGCAGTTCTCGGGGGGTAGATACGCAGTATTTT. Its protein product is CASSSRGVDTQYF.

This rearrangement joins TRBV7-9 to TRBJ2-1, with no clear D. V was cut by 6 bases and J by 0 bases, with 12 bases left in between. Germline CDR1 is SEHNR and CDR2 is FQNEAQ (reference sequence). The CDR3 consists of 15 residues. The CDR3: CASSRMIPSYNEQFF. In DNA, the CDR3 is TGTGCCAGCAGTCGTATGATCCCCTCCTACAATGAGCAGTTCTTC. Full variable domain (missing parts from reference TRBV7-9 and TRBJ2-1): DTGVSQNPRHKITKRGQNVTFRCDPISEHNRLYWYRQTLGQGPEFLTYFQNEAQLEKSRLLSDRFSAERPKGSFSTLEIQRTEQGDSAMYLCASSRMIPSYNEQFFGPGTRLTVL.

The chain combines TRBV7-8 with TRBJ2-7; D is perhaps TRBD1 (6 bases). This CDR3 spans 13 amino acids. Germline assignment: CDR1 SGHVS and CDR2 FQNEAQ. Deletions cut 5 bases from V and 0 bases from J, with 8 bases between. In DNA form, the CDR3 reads TGTGCCAGCAGCCGGACAGACTCCTACGAGCAGTACTTC. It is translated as CASSRTDSYEQYF.

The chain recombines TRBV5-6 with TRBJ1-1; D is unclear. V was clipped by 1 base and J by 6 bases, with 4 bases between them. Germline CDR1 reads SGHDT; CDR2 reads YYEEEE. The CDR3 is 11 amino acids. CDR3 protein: CASSLNSEAFF. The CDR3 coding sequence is TGTGCCAGCAGCTTGAATTCTGAAGCTTTCTTT.

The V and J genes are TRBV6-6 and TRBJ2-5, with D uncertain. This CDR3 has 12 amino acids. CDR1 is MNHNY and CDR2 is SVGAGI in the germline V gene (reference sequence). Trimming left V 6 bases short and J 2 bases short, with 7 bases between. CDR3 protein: CASRDGQETQYF. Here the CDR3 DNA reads TGTGCCAGCAGAGACGGGCAAGAGACCCAGTACTTC.

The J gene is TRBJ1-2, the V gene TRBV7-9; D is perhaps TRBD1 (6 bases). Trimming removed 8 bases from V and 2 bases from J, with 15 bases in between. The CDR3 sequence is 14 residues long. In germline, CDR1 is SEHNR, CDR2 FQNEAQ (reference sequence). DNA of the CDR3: TGTGCCAGCGTAACTCGACAGGCCAACTATGGCTACACCTTC. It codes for CASVTRQANYGYTF.

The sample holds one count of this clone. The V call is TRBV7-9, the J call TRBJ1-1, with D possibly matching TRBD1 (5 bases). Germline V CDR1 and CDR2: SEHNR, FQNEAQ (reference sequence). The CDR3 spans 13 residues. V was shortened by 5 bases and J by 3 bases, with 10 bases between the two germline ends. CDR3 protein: CASSPDRDTEAFF. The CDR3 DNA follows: TGTGCCAGCAGCCCAGACAGAGACACTGAAGCTTTCTTT.

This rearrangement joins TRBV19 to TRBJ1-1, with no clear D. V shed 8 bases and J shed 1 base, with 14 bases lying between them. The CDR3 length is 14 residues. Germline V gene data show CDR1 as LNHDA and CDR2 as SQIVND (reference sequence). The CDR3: CASRRYHGNTEAFF. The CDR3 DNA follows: TGTGCCAGTCGGCGATACCATGGGAACACTGAAGCTTTCTTT.

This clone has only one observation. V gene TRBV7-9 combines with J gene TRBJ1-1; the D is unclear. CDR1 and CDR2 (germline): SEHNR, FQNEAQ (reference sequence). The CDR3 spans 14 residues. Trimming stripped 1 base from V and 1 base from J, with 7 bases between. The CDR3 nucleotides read TGTGCCAGCAGCTTAGGTCTGGGGAACACTGAAGCTTTCTTT. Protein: CASSLGLGNTEAFF.

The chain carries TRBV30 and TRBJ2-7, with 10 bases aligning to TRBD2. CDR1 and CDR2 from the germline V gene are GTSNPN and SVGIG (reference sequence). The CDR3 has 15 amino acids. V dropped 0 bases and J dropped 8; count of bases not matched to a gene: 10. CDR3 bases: TGTGCCTGGAGTGTACGGAGACTAGCGGGCGGTAAGCAGTACTTC. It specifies CAWSVRRLAGGKQYF.

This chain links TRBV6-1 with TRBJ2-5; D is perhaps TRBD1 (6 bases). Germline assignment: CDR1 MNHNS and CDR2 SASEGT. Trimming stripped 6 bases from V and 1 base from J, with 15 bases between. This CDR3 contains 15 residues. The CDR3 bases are TGTGCCAGCAGGTCACAGGGACAACGCCAAGAGACCCAGTACTTC. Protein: CASRSQGQRQETQYF.

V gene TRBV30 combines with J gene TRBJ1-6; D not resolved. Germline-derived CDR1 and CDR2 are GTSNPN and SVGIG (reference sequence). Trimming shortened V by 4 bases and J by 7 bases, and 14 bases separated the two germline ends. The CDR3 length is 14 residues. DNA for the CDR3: TGTGCCTGGACAGGTCTCCCGGGCAATTCACCCCTCCACTTT. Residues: CAWTGLPGNSPLHF.

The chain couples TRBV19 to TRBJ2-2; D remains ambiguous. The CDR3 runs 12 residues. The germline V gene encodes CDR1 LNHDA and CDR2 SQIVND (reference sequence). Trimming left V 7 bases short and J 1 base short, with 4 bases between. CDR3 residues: CASKWNTGELFF. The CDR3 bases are TGTGCCAGTAAGTGGAACACCGGGGAGCTGTTTTTT.